These 32 T cell receptor beta chains came from one sample sequenced in a study of T cell responses to AZD1222 COVID-19 vaccine. Here immunoSEQ multiplex PCR was the method, and the copy in TCRdb shows in-frame clones only, minus some. The sample comprises approximately 140,000 clones, 70% to 90% of which are singletons, and 5% to 5.5% rests with the top ten. The specimen was peripheral blood, collected on day 0 of AZD1222 vaccination. The source of these receptors is an adult in good health.

This sequence joins TRBV18 and TRBJ1-2; D might be TRBD1 (5 bases). CDR1 is KGHSH and CDR2 is LQKENI in the germline V gene. This CDR3 is 13 amino acids long. Between the trimmed V and J ends, which lost 2 bases and 3 bases, there was a span of 7 bases. Written as DNA, the CDR3 is TGTGCCAGCTCACCAGCGGGGGACTATGGCTACACCTTC. It codes for CASSPAGDYGYTF.

The rearrangement joins TRBV3-1 (or the pseudogene TRBV3-2) to TRBJ2-1; D ambiguous. Germline loops: CDR1 LGHDT, CDR2 YNNKEL (reference sequence). CDR3 length equals 11 residues. The germline V and J ends were trimmed by 4 bases and 6 bases, with 4 bases remaining between them. The DNA for the CDR3 is TGTGCCAGCAGCCTCGTCAATGAGCAGTTCTTC. It translates to CASSLVNEQFF.

The chain joins TRBV9 to TRBJ1-1; a possible D gene is TRBD1 (5 bases). V dropped 4 bases and J dropped 0 bases, with 10 bases sitting between them. The CDR3 sequence is 14 residues long. CDR1 is SGDLS and CDR2 is YYNGEE in the germline V gene. The CDR3: CASSRDGMNTEAFF. In DNA form, the CDR3 reads TGTGCCAGCAGCCGGGACGGCATGAACACTGAAGCTTTCTTT.

V and J are TRBV19 and TRBJ1-5; no definite D call. This CDR3 contains 15 residues. Trimming removed 6 bases from V and 5 bases from J, with 17 bases in between. Germline lookup yields CDR1 LNHDA and CDR2 SQIVND (reference sequence). CDR3 in DNA: TGTGCCAGTAGGTTGGCGGCACTAAGTGATCAGCCCCAGCATTTT. It specifies CASRLAALSDQPQHF.

The sample holds a few counts of this clone. The chain links TRBV7-2 to TRBJ2-5; 10 bases match TRBD2. The V and J ends lost 0 bases and 4 bases, in that order; junction bases with no gene match: 5. The CDR3 is 16 amino acids. The germline CDR1 and CDR2 sequences are SGHTA and FQGNSA. The CDR3 coding sequence is TGTGCCAGCAGCTTAGCGGAACTAGCGGGAAGAGAGACCCAGTACTTC. It encodes CASSLAELAGRETQYF.

The CDR3 DNA reads as TGTGCCAGCAGGCATAACTCCTACGAGCAGTACTTC. Its protein product is CASRHNSYEQYF. The chain links TRBV12-3 or TRBV12-4 to TRBJ2-7; D remains unclear. The germline V and J ends were trimmed by 6 bases and 0 bases, with 6 bases remaining between them. The length of the CDR3 is 12 residues.

DNA for the CDR3: TGTGCCAGCAGTTATGACGACGGCGCCTGGGGCTACGAGCAGTACTTC. Protein: CASSYDDGAWGYEQYF. The chain is built from TRBV6-2 or TRBV6-3 and TRBJ2-7; D ambiguous. Germline CDR1 is MNHEY and CDR2 is SVGEGT. This CDR3 has 16 residues. The V gene lost 3 bases and the J gene lost 3 bases, with 18 bases spanning the gap.

V is TRBV7-9 and J is TRBJ2-5; 7 bases map to TRBD2. V dropped 3 bases and J dropped 4; count of bases not matched to a gene: 11. The CDR3 totals 16 residues. Germline CDR1 reads SEHNR; CDR2 reads FQNEAQ (reference sequence). The CDR3 sequence: CASSFPPASGGETQYF. The CDR3 DNA reads as TGTGCCAGCAGCTTTCCCCCGGCTAGCGGCGGAGAGACCCAGTACTTC.

In its sample, this clone was seen a few times. The rearrangement uses TRBV7-6 and TRBJ2-1; 9 bases match TRBD2. The CDR3 runs to 15 residues. With 1 base clipped from V and 5 bases from J, the junction kept 3 bases outside the gene matches. CDR1 is SGHVS, CDR2 FNYEAQ, per germline. The CDR3 nucleotides are TGTGCCAGCAGCTTAGTTGTAGCGGGAGACAATGAGCAGTTCTTC. Encoded protein: CASSLVVAGDNEQFF.

V usage is TRBV28 and J usage is TRBJ1-1; the match to TRBD1 covers 7 bases. The CDR3 spans 16 residues. The germline V gene has CDR1 MDHEN and CDR2 SYDVKM. The V and J ends lost 4 bases and 4 bases, in that order; junction bases with no gene match: 12. CDR3: CASSSLPGRGSTEAFF. In DNA, the CDR3 is TGTGCCAGCAGTTCCCTTCCCGGCAGGGGGAGCACTGAAGCTTTCTTT.

The rearrangement uses TRBV18 and TRBJ2-2; TRBD2 aligns across 7 bases. CDR3 size: 16 residues. Germline V gives CDR1 KGHSH, CDR2 LQKENI. J gave up 2 bases and V 2 bases, and 5 bases lay outside the gene matches. CDR3 in DNA: TGTGCCAGCTCACCAGCTAGCGGTAGTAACACCGGGGAGCTGTTTTTT. Translating gives CASSPASGSNTGELFF.

The gene calls are TRBV3-1 (or the pseudogene TRBV3-2) and TRBJ1-1; no firm D call. The CDR3 spans 13 residues. The ends were cut back, 4 bases at V and 7 bases at J, with 13 bases in the middle. From germline, CDR1 is LGHDT and CDR2 YNNKEL (reference sequence). In DNA, the CDR3 is TGTGCCAGCAGCCCCCGCGGAAGGATTGAAGCTTTCTTT. It encodes CASSPRGRIEAFF.

V and J are TRBV2 and TRBJ2-1; D remains unclear. CDR1 is SNHLY, CDR2 FYNNEI, per germline. V was cut by 1 base and J by 4 bases, with 11 bases left in between. The CDR3 is made up of 15 amino acids. The chain's CDR3 is CASSEDVSRYNEQFF. CDR3 nucleotides: TGTGCCAGCAGTGAAGACGTATCTCGATACAATGAGCAGTTCTTC.

The chain combines TRBV9 with TRBJ1-6; tentative D call: TRBD1 (6 bases). Germline lookup yields CDR1 SGDLS and CDR2 YYNGEE. V was clipped by 1 base and J by 7 bases, with 12 bases between them. This CDR3 has 15 residues. The CDR3 nucleotides are TGTGCCAGCAGCGTATCGGCCGGACAGAATTCACCCCTCCACTTT. It is translated as CASSVSAGQNSPLHF. The variable domain in full, completed from reference TRBV9 and TRBJ1-6, reads DSGVTQTPKHLITATGQRVTLRCSPRSGDLSVYWYQQSLDQGLQFLIQYYNGEERAKGNILERFSAQQFPDLHSELNLSSLELGDSALYFCASSVSAGQNSPLHFGNGTRLTVT.

The chain recombines TRBV15 with TRBJ2-3, with TRBD2 identical over 8 bases. CDR1 and CDR2 (germline): LNHNV, YYDKDF (reference sequence). V lost 0 bases and J lost 6; bases outside the gene matches: 5. The CDR3 extends over 15 amino acids. This CDR3 reads CATSRDRASGDTQYF. The CDR3, as DNA: TGTGCCACCAGCAGAGATAGGGCTAGCGGGGATACGCAGTATTTT. The full variable domain, completed using reference TRBV15 and TRBJ2-3, is DAMVIQNPRYQVTQFGKPVTLSCSQTLNHNVMYWYQQKSSQAPKLLFHYYDKDFNNEADTPDNFQSRRPNTSFCFLDIRSPGLGDTAMYLCATSRDRASGDTQYFGPGTRLTVL.

The chain has TRBV19 and TRBJ1-2; 9 nucleotides line up with TRBD1. Looked up from germline, CDR1 is LNHDA and CDR2 is SQIVND (reference sequence). Trimming took 3 bases from V and 7 from J; bases not matched to a gene: 6. This CDR3 contains 14 residues. CDR3 DNA: TGTGCCAGTAGTATTGGTGGGACAGGGTCTGGCTACACCTTC. Amino acids: CASSIGGTGSGYTF.

This chain connects TRBV10-1 to TRBJ2-7; 7 bases match TRBD1. The CDR3 is made up of 15 amino acids. Germline V gene sequence: CDR1 WNHNN, CDR2 SYGVQD (reference sequence). V lost 2 bases, J lost 1 base, and 5 bases stayed unmatched. The CDR3 DNA reads as TGCGCCAGCAGTGAGGCCGGGACAGCGTCCTACGAGCAGTACTTC. It codes for CASSEAGTASYEQYF.

This chain links TRBV19 with TRBJ2-1; either TRBD1 or TRBD2 may fit D (5 bases each). The length of the CDR3 is 16 residues. V lost 4 bases and J 3 bases, leaving 16 bases between the germline ends. In germline, CDR1 is LNHDA, CDR2 SQIVND (reference sequence). The CDR3: CASSTRDPDFYNEQFF. Written as DNA, the CDR3 is TGTGCCAGTAGTACCAGGGACCCAGATTTCTACAATGAGCAGTTCTTC. The whole variable domain, filled in from reference TRBV19 and TRBJ2-1, reads DGGITQSPKYLFRKEGQNVTLSCEQNLNHDAMYWYRQDPGQGLRLIYYSQIVNDFQKGDIAEGYSVSREKKESFPLTVTSAQKNPTAFYLCASSTRDPDFYNEQFFGPGTRLTVL.

The count of this clone is one. The V and J genes are TRBV27 and TRBJ2-1, with TRBD2 matching 7 bases. There are 14 residues in the CDR3. Germline V gene sequence: CDR1 MNHEY, CDR2 SMNVEV (reference sequence). Losses at the gene ends were 6 bases for V and 4 bases for J; bases not matched to a gene: 6. Here the CDR3 DNA reads TGTGCCAGCAGCCGGGACTACTTTTACAATGAGCAGTTCTTC. This sequence encodes CASSRDYFYNEQFF.

The rearrangement joins TRBV4-3 to TRBJ2-3; no clear D gene. The CDR3 runs to 13 residues. The germline CDR1 and CDR2 sequences are LGHNA and YSLEER. V was shortened by 2 bases and J by 4 bases, with 7 bases between the two germline ends. CDR3 sequence (DNA): TGCGCCAGCAGCCAAAGACACGCAGATACGCAGTATTTT. Translation: CASSQRHADTQYF.

This chain uses TRBV27 with TRBJ2-7, with 8 bases that match TRBD1. Trimming cost V 8 bases and J 0 bases; bases outside gene matches: 6. This CDR3 is built from 14 residues. In germline, CDR1 is MNHEY, CDR2 SMNVEV (reference sequence). The CDR3 DNA reads TGTGCCAGCCAGAAACAGGGGGTCTCCTACGAGCAGTACTTC. Translation gives CASQKQGVSYEQYF.

The V call is TRBV7-2, the J call TRBJ1-1; the match to TRBD1 covers 10 bases. This CDR3 region has 15 residues. The germline gives CDR1 SGHTA, CDR2 FQGNSA. The V segment lost 4 bases and the J segment 4 bases; nucleotides outside the gene matches: 6. Here the CDR3 DNA reads TGTGCCAGCAGCTGGACAGGGGGGCCTACCACTGAAGCTTTCTTT. This gives the protein CASSWTGGPTTEAFF.

This clone appeared a single time. The V call is TRBV25-1, the J call TRBJ2-1, with 11 positions matching TRBD2. Germline V gene data show CDR1 as MGHDK and CDR2 as SYGVNS. The trim removed 2 bases at V and 5 bases at J, leaving 2 bases unmatched. CDR3 length: 15 residues. CDR3 sequence reads: CASSEPGLADNEQFF. The CDR3 nucleotides read TGTGCCAGCAGTGAACCGGGACTAGCGGACAATGAGCAGTTCTTC. The full variable domain, with the rest looked up from reference TRBV25-1 and TRBJ2-1, is EADIYQTPRYLVIGTGKKITLECSQTMGHDKMYWYQQDPGMELHLIHYSYGVNSTEKGDLSSESTVSRIRTEHFPLTLESARPSHTSQYLCASSEPGLADNEQFFGPGTRLTVL.

The V gene is TRBV7-2, the J gene TRBJ1-2; 7 nucleotides line up with TRBD1. Trimming cost V 5 bases and J 4 bases; bases outside gene matches: 10. Germline V gene data show CDR1 as SGHTA and CDR2 as FQGNSA. CDR3 size: 15 residues. The CDR3 DNA reads TGTGCCAGCAGCGTCGGGACAAAGGGGGCCTATGGCTACACCTTC. This translates into CASSVGTKGAYGYTF.

The chain is built from TRBV18 and TRBJ1-3, with TRBD1 matching over 8 bases. The length of the CDR3 is 15 residues. With V trimmed by 3 bases and J by 4 bases, 5 bases remained unmatched. CDR1 is KGHSH, CDR2 LQKENI, per germline. CDR3 loop: CASSPLDRAGNTIYF. The CDR3 region has the DNA TGTGCCAGCTCACCTCTGGACAGGGCGGGAAACACCATATATTTT.

This chain connects TRBV18 to TRBJ1-1; 7 bases match TRBD1. The CDR3 consists of 16 residues. V gave up 2 bases and J gave up 3 bases; unmatched junction bases: 9. Germline V gene sequence: CDR1 KGHSH, CDR2 LQKENI. CDR3 nucleotides: TGTGCCAGCTCACCAACTCAACAGGGGATGGACACTGAAGCTTTCTTT. This encodes CASSPTQQGMDTEAFF.

Worth noting for this clone: Other DNA variants within this sample encode the same CDR3. This chain joins TRBV9 and TRBJ1-1; D not resolved. The germline gives CDR1 SGDLS, CDR2 YYNGEE. This CDR3 spans 15 amino acids. Trimming took 0 bases from V and 0 from J, leaving 9 bases between them. CDR3 loop: CASSVAVRMNTEAFF. The DNA for the CDR3 is TGTGCCAGCAGCGTAGCGGTACGCATGAACACTGAAGCTTTCTTT.

This clone was seen more than once but under ten times. This sequence joins TRBV5-4 and TRBJ1-6; D might be TRBD1 (5 bases). CDR1 SGHNT and CDR2 YYREEE come from the germline V gene (reference sequence). The CDR3 runs to 15 residues. Trimming took off 9 bases at V and 3 bases at J, with 16 bases between the two ends. The CDR3 reads CAMQGKGIYNSPLHF. CDR3 DNA sequence: TGTGCCATGCAGGGAAAGGGGATCTATAATTCACCCCTCCACTTT. Using reference TRBV5-4 and TRBJ1-6 for the parts outside the CDR3, the full variable domain is ETGVTQSPTHLIKTRGQQVTLRCSSQSGHNTVSWYQQALGQGPQFIFQYYREEENGRGNFPPRFSGLQFPNYSSELNVNALELDDSALYLCAMQGKGIYNSPLHFGNGTRLTVT.

The chain joins TRBV6-5 to TRBJ1-4; possible D gene TRBD1, 5 bases. This CDR3 has 14 residues. Germline V lookup: CDR1 MNHEY, CDR2 SVGAGI. Trimming cost V 0 bases and J 8 bases, with 10 bases left between them. The CDR3 spells CASSYSSWGEKLFF. CDR3 DNA sequence: TGTGCCAGCAGTTACTCGTCCTGGGGCGAAAAACTGTTTTTT.

The chain couples TRBV5-1 to TRBJ2-7; the D is unclear. Germline CDR1 and CDR2: SGHRS and YFSETQ. V was cut by 0 bases and J by 0 bases, with 13 bases left in between. The CDR3 totals 16 residues. CDR3 DNA: TGCGCCAGCAGCTTGGTACACTTTGGAGACTCCTACGAGCAGTACTTC. Its protein is CASSLVHFGDSYEQYF.

The genes are TRBV6-2 or TRBV6-3 and TRBJ2-1, with 8 bases matching TRBD2. CDR1 and CDR2 (germline): MNHEY, SVGEGT. This CDR3 spans 16 amino acids. V was pared by 4 bases and J by 1 base, with 6 bases of the junction left unmatched. CDR3 in DNA: TGTGCCAGCAGTTGGGCGGGAGGTAGGTCCTACAATGAGCAGTTCTTC. It codes for CASSWAGGRSYNEQFF.

This sequence joins TRBV2 and TRBJ2-4, with D perhaps assigned TRBD1 or TRBD2 (7 bases each). The V end was cut by 7 bases, the J end by 1 base, with 17 bases between. This CDR3 is 16 amino acids long. CDR1 SNHLY and CDR2 FYNNEI come from the germline V gene. The DNA of the CDR3 is TGTGCCAGCAATTTGGGAGGGGGCAGCGCCAAAAACATTCAGTACTTC. As protein: CASNLGGGSAKNIQYF.